One and the same sample provided the 11 T cell receptor beta chains below, sequenced in a study of T cell repertoires in cytomegalovirus infection (dated by TCRdb to between 2018 and 2021). Antigens for these TCRs are unknown. Taken with the paper, the label for treatment or condition translates to: in vitro stimulation with specific CMV peptide epitopes to enrich CMV-specific T cells. The sample was run on an Illumina HiSeq 1500. Starting from the raw public reads, TCRdb applied fastp trimming at Q25, assembled clones with MiXCR and retained in-frame beta chains. CDR3 protein sequences are deduplicated, and each keeps its most common genes and DNA. The table for this sample lists some 220,000 distinct CDR3 sequences; approximately 38% of them were counted only once. The ten largest clones capture 55% to 70% of the sample. This sample comprised CD8+ T cells from cultured PBMCs, obtained from culture after CMV antigen stimulation. The receptors stem from a human donor in good health (CMV status not recorded). Some clones in this sample may be carry-over from other donors' samples.

The gene calls are TRBV27 and TRBJ1-4; D is uncertain. The V and J ends lost 6 bases and 2 bases respectively, with 10 bases between them. The CDR3 runs 14 residues. Looked up from germline, CDR1 is MNHEY and CDR2 is SMNVEV (reference sequence). The CDR3 is CASSSPATNEKLFF. For the CDR3, the DNA is TGTGCCAGCAGCTCCCCGGCTACTAATGAAAAACTGTTTTTT.

This sequence joins TRBV7-3 and TRBJ2-2; TRBD1 is a possible D gene (6 bases). CDR3 length: 18 residues. Germline CDR1 reads SGHTA; CDR2 reads FQGTGA. V was shortened by 1 base and J by 7 bases, with 22 bases between the two germline ends. For the CDR3, the DNA is TGTGCCAGCAGCTTAAAATGGCCGGGACAAGGGACGGGCGGGGAGCTGTTTTTT. It is translated as CASSLKWPGQGTGGELFF.

As DNA, the CDR3 is TGCGCCAGCAGCTTGGCCTGGGACAGGGACTACGAGCAGTACTTC. Its protein is CASSLAWDRDYEQYF. The rearrangement links TRBV5-1 to TRBJ2-7; the match to TRBD1 covers 9 bases. Germline V gives CDR1 SGHRS, CDR2 YFSETQ. Losses at the gene ends were 0 bases for V and 3 bases for J; bases not matched to a gene: 4. This CDR3 has 15 amino acids.

The table lists this clonotype with a few counts. The gene calls are TRBV27 and TRBJ2-5; TRBD2 matches 10 bases. Germline V lookup: CDR1 MNHEY, CDR2 SMNVEV (reference sequence). The CDR3 has 19 amino acids. V was clipped by 0 bases and J by 5 bases; unmatched bases: 15. The CDR3 bases are TGTGCCAGCAGTTTATCGCCCCCCCGGCTAGCGGGAGCTGGGGAGACCCAGTACTTC. Translating gives CASSLSPPRLAGAGETQYF.

This chain joins TRBV7-9 and TRBJ2-7; 7 bases agree with TRBD2. With 1 base clipped from V and 1 base from J, the junction kept 7 bases outside the gene matches. Germline loops: CDR1 SEHNR, CDR2 FQNEAQ (reference sequence). CDR3 length: 16 amino acids. CDR3 amino acids: CASSLGVGGPSYEQYF. CDR3 DNA sequence: TGTGCCAGCAGCTTAGGAGTGGGAGGGCCTTCCTACGAGCAGTACTTC.

This clonotype was detected only a few times. This chain connects TRBV11-1 to TRBJ2-1; D possibly corresponds to TRBD2 (5 bases). The ends were cut back, 2 bases at V and 5 bases at J, with 16 bases in the middle. CDR3 length: 16 residues. Germline CDR1 and CDR2: SGHAT and FQDESV (reference sequence). This chain's CDR3 is CASSLWTEGFNNEQFF. The DNA of the CDR3 is TGTGCCAGCAGCTTATGGACTGAAGGTTTTAACAATGAGCAGTTCTTC.

A note on this clonotype: This could be a read error, since a much larger clone is one nucleotide away. CDR3 in DNA: TGTGCCAGCAGCTTAACGTCGCAGTTTCGAGAGACCCAGTACTTC. Translating gives CASSLTSQFRETQYF. The rearrangement links TRBV7-3 to TRBJ2-5, with D uncertain. Germline V gene data show CDR1 as SGHTA and CDR2 as FQGTGA. The ends were cut back, 0 bases at V and 4 bases at J, with 12 bases in the middle. This CDR3 comprises 15 residues.

This clonotype was observed a few times. The J gene is TRBJ1-2, the V gene TRBV12-3 or TRBV12-4; no reliable D call. Trimming removed 1 base from V and 7 bases from J, with 10 bases in between. The CDR3 extends over 13 amino acids. CDR3 in amino acids: CASSLGTSIGYTF. Written as DNA, the CDR3 is TGTGCCAGCAGTTTAGGGACCTCTATTGGCTACACCTTC.

This clonotype was counted ten times or more. In DNA form, the CDR3 reads TGTGCCAGCAGTACGAGAGGCTATGGCTACACCTTC. Protein sequence: CASSTRGYGYTF. The gene calls are TRBV12-3 or TRBV12-4 and TRBJ1-2; D call uncertain. The CDR3 has 12 amino acids. V was cut by 5 bases and J by 4 bases, with 8 bases left in between.

This clonotype was picked up many times. The chain links TRBV11-2 to TRBJ2-1; D is perhaps TRBD2 (6 bases). This CDR3 contains 15 residues. CDR1 and CDR2 (germline): SGHAT, FQNNGV. Between the trimmed V and J ends, which lost 6 bases and 3 bases, there was a span of 15 bases. The CDR3 sequence: CASSRLPDYYNEQFF. The CDR3 region has the DNA TGTGCCAGCAGTCGTCTTCCGGACTACTACAATGAGCAGTTCTTC.

In this sample, this clonotype turned up a few times. The chain has TRBV7-6 and TRBJ1-4, with 8 bases matching TRBD1. The trim removed 5 bases at V and 7 bases at J, leaving 9 bases unmatched. Germline V CDR1 and CDR2: SGHVS, FNYEAQ. The CDR3 length is 15 residues. CDR3: CASSGRQGQGEKLFF. CDR3 DNA: TGTGCCAGCAGCGGCAGACAGGGGCAGGGTGAAAAACTGTTTTTT.